This T cell receptor beta chain stems from a study of early T cells in non-severe SARS-CoV-2 infection (dated by TCRdb to about 2021). At the level of the whole study: TCR sequencing used bulk RNA from unsorted whole blood, so alpha and beta chains could not be paired.

Receptors were amplified or captured by 5' RACE. The sequencer listed for this sample is NextSeq 500. To correct for sequencing error and PCR bias, the TCR library protocol tagged individual cDNA molecules with unique molecular identifiers. TCR alpha and beta chains were both sequenced, and the abundances of alpha and beta sequences in each sample were closely correlated with each other. For the original study's pipeline: Decombinator V4 was used to annotate the V gene, J gene and CDR3 of the TCR sequences. TCRs were defined as expanded if a significant change between any two time points was detected under a Poisson model with p below 0.0001. Abundances of TCRs were expressed as counts per million after normalisation to the total number of TCRs sequenced in each sample. MAIT TCRs were defined by TRAV1-2 paired with TRAJ12, TRAJ20 or TRAJ33, and iNKT TCRs by TRAV10 paired with TRAJ18. A search of VDJdb, accessed on 1 November 2021, was run for TCRs annotated to CMV, EBV and SARS-CoV-2, with TCRs annotated for multiple antigens excluded. The raw public reads went through TCRdb reprocessing: fastp at Q25, MiXCR clone calling, in-frame beta chains kept. Rows merge per CDR3 protein into single entries with the most common DNA and genes. These V and J calls originate from TCRdb's pipeline instead of the authors' own analysis. The sample table holds 25,000 to 35,000 distinct CDR3 sequences, of which about 6.1% were seen once. More than 4.5% of the sample is in the top ten clones.

General conclusions and limits of the study: VDJdb matching was skewed toward anti-spike CD8 responses, so virus-specific expansions were likely underestimated and private and CD4 specificities were missed.

Of note for this clonotype: Its binding antigen is unknown. The record has no base qualities; no much larger clone is one base away.

Reading the germline V gene gives CDR1 SGHDN and CDR2 FVKESK. V and J lose 8 bases and 9 bases, and a span of 23 bases separates them. The CDR3 goes from the cysteine to the phenylalanine over 14 residues. The DNA shown is the 42-base CDR3, in frame from base 1. Set within a cohort of healthcare workers in London, UK, this nested case-control study involved weekly PCR testing of nasopharyngeal swabs along with blood sampling. Healthcare workers were recruited between 23 and 31 March 2020, during the week of the UK lockdown, and were followed weekly for up to about 15 weeks. The chain uses TRBV14 and TRBJ2-7; a weak D assignment points to TRBD2 (6 bases agree). The receptor comes from an adult who was a healthcare worker with PCR-confirmed SARS-CoV-2 infection or an uninfected control (not recorded which). The sequenced sample consisted of whole blood. The CDR3 has the sequence CASAARDLKRRQYF. The DNA is TGTGCCAGCGCCGCTCGGGACTTGAAAAGGCGGCAGTACTTC. Beyond the CDR3, the reference TRBV14 and TRBJ2-7 genes provide the residues; the full variable domain reads: EAGVTQFPSHSVIEKGQTVTLRCDPISGHDNLYWYRRVMGKEIKFLLHFVKESKQDESGMPNNRFLAERTGGTYSTLKVQPAELEDSGVYFCASAARDLKRRQYFGPGTRLTVT.